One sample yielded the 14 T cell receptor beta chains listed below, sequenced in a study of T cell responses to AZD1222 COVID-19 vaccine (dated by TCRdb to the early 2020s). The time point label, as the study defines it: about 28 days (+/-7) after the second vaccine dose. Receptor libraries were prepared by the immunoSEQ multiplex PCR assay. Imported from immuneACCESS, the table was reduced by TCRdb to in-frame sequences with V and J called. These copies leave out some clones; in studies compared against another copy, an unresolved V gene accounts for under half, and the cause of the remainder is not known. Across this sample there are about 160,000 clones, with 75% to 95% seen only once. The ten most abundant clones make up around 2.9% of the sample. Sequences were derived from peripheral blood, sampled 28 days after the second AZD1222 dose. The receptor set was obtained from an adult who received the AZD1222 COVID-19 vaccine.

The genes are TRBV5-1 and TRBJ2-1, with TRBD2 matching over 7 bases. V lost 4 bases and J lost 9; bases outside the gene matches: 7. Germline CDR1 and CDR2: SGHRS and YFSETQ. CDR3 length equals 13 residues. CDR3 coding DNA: TGCGCCAGCAGCCCCCCTAGCGGAAGTGAGCAGTTCTTC. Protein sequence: CASSPPSGSEQFF. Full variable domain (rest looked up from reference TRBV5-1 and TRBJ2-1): KAGVTQTPRYLIKTRGQQVTLSCSPISGHRSVSWYQQTPGQGLQFLFEYFSETQRNKGNFPGRFSGRQFSNSRSEMNVSTLELGDSALYLCASSPPSGSEQFFGPGTRLTVL.

The CDR3 DNA is TGTGCCAGCTCACCACCGGGACAGCTGATCGCGGGGAGCTATGGCTACACCTTC. Translated: CASSPPGQLIAGSYGYTF. The chain is built from TRBV18 and TRBJ1-2; 7 nucleotides align to TRBD1. After removal of 0 bases from V and 4 bases from J, the junction contained 14 bases not matched to a gene. The length of the CDR3 is 18 residues. The germline V gene encodes CDR1 KGHSH and CDR2 LQKENI. The variable domain in full, with the rest retrieved from reference TRBV18 and TRBJ1-2, is NAGVMQNPRHLVRRRGQEARLRCSPMKGHSHVYWYRQLPEEGLKFMVYLQKENIIDESGMPKERFSAEFPKEGPSILRIQQVVRGDSAAYFCASSPPGQLIAGSYGYTFGSGTRLTVV.

The DNA of the CDR3 is TGCAGCGTTGACCGGCAGGGGATCGGGAATGAGCAGTTCTTC. Translated, it gives CSVDRQGIGNEQFF. The chain links TRBV29-1 to TRBJ2-1, with a tentative D call TRBD1 (6 bases). CDR3 length: 14 amino acids. The germline V gene has CDR1 SQVTM and CDR2 ANQGSEA. V lost 3 bases and J 7 bases, leaving 16 bases between the germline ends.

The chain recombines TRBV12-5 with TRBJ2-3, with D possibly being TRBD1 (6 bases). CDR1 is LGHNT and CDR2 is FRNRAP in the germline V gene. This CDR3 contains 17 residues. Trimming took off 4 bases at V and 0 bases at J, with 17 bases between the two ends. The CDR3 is CASGSGIGTPSTDTQYF. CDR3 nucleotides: TGTGCTAGTGGTTCGGGAATCGGGACACCTAGCACAGATACGCAGTATTTT.

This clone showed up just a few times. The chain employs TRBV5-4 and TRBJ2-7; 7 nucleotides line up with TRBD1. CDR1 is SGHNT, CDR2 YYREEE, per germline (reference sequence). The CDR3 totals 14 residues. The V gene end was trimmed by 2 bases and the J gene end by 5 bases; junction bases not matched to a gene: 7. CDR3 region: CASSLATGRHEQYF. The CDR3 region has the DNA TGTGCCAGCAGCTTAGCGACAGGGCGCCACGAGCAGTACTTC.

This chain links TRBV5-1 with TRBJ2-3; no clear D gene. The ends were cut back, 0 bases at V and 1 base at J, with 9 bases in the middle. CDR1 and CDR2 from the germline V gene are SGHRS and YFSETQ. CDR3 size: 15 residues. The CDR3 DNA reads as TGCGCCAGCAGCTTGGGCGGCCACCGCACAGATACGCAGTATTTT. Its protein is CASSLGGHRTDTQYF.

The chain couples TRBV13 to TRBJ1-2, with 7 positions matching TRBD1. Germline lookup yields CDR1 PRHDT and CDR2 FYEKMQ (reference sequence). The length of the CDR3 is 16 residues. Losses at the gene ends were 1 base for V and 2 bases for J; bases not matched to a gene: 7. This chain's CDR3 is CASSLDRDSENYGYTF. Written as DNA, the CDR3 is TGTGCCAGCAGCTTAGACCGGGACAGCGAAAACTATGGCTACACCTTC.

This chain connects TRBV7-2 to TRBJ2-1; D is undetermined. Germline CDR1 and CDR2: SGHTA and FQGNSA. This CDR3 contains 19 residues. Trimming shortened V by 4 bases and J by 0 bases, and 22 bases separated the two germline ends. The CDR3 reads CASSSPTQTASSSYNEQFF. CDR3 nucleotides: TGTGCCAGCAGCTCCCCTACACAAACGGCATCGAGCTCCTACAATGAGCAGTTCTTC. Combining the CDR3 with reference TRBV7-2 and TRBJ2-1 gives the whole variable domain GAGVSQSPSNKVTEKGKDVELRCDPISGHTALYWYRQSLGQGLEFLIYFQGNSAPDKSGLPSDRFSAERTGGSVSTLTIQRTQQEDSAVYLCASSSPTQTASSSYNEQFFGPGTRLTVL.

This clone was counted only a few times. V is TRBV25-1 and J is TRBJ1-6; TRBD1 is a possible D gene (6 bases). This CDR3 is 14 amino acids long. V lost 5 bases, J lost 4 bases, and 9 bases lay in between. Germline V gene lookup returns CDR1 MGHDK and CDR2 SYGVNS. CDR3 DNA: TGTGCCAGCAGTCGGACAGCTTATAATTCACCCCTCCACTTT. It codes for CASSRTAYNSPLHF.

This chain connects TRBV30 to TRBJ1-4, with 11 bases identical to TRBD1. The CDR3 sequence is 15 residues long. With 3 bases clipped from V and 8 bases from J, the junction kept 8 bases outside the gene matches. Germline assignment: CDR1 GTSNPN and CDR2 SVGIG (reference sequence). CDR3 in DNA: TGTGCCTGGAGCGGGCTTAGGACAGGGGGCGAAAAACTGTTTTTT. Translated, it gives CAWSGLRTGGEKLFF.

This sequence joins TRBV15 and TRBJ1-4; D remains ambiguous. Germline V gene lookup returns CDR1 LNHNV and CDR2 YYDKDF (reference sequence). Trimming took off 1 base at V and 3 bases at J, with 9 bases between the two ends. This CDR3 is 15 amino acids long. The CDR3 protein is CATSRAASPNEKLFF. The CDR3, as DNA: TGTGCCACCAGCAGAGCTGCGAGCCCTAATGAAAAACTGTTTTTT.

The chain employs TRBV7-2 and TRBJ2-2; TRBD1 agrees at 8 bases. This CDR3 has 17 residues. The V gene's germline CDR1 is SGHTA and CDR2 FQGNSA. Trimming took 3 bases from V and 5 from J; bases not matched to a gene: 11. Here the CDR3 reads CASSFIQVDRATGELFF. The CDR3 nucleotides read TGTGCCAGCAGCTTCATCCAGGTGGACAGGGCGACCGGGGAGCTGTTTTTT.

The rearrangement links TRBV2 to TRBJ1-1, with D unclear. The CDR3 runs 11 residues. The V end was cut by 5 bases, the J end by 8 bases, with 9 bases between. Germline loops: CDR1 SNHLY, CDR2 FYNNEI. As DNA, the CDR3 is TGTGCCAGCAGTTGGAGGGTAGAAGCTTTCTTT. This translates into CASSWRVEAFF.

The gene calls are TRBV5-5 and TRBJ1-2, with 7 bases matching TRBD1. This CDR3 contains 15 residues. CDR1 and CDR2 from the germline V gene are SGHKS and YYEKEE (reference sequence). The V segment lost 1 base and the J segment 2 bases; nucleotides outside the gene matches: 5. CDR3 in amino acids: CASSLSTGVNYGYTF. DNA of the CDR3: TGTGCCAGCAGCTTGTCCACAGGGGTGAACTATGGCTACACCTTC.